This TCR beta chain came from a study of PD-1 blockade in classical Hodgkin lymphoma. The assay was immunoSEQ multiplex PCR, and TCRdb's table has in-frame clones only and misses some. Of nearly 60,000 clones detected, 91% appear once; the ten largest clones hold 10%. Per germline, CDR1 LGHNT and CDR2 FRNRAP. The J segment lost 3 bases and the V segment lost 6 bases, leaving 10 bases of the junction unmatched. The CDR3 loop spans 15 amino acids. Points on this clone: Antigen specificity is unknown.

Study outcomes and limitations: With CD4+ cells, TCR diversity rose significantly by C4D1, but not with CD8+ cells.

Following autologous stem cell transplantation, relapse occurred in every patient, and exposure to brentuximab vedotin varied. The TCR originated in a human donor with classical Hodgkin lymphoma. The sample consisted of peripheral blood mononuclear cells (PBMCs), taken before the second cycle of nivolumab. The chain joins TRBV12-5 to TRBJ2-7; TRBD1 matches 8 bases. The CDR3 DNA reads TGTGCTAGTGGACCAGGACAGGGCCCCTTCTACGAGCAGTACTTC. This codes for CASGPGQGPFYEQYF.